The entry below describes one T cell receptor beta chain. Its target is not known. The sample is drawn from a study of CD8 T cells in Susac syndrome. Study-level points and caveats: It was acknowledged in the study that the number of individuals who were included in its TCR sequencing and HLA analysis was relatively small.

Sequencing of TCR beta, carried out with a high-throughput approach, was applied to CD8+ and CD4+ T cells from the blood. TEMRA cells were enriched by FACS, and CD4+ and CD8+ T cells were negatively isolated. The ends were cut back, 4 bases at V and 2 bases at J, with 0 bases in the middle. The CDR3 runs to 11 residues. Germline assignment: CDR1 MGHDK and CDR2 SYGVNS. An amount of RNA that ranged from roughly 0.5 to 1 ug was reverse transcribed with random hexamers. An immunoSEQ multiplex PCR generated amplified TCR beta CDR3 products spanning 54 Vbeta and 13 Jbeta. TCRdb reanalysed the immunoSEQ multiplex PCR reads using MiXCR and keeps one entry per CDR3 protein. The sample carries around 230,000 distinct CDR3 sequences, 95% recorded once.

The clonotype was recovered from a human donor with multiple sclerosis. The V and J genes are TRBV25-1 and TRBJ2-4; D unresolved. Sequencing was performed on CD4+ T cells from PBMCs. CDR3 bases: TGTGCCAGCAGTGCCAAAAACATTCAGTACTTC. Residues: CASSAKNIQYF.